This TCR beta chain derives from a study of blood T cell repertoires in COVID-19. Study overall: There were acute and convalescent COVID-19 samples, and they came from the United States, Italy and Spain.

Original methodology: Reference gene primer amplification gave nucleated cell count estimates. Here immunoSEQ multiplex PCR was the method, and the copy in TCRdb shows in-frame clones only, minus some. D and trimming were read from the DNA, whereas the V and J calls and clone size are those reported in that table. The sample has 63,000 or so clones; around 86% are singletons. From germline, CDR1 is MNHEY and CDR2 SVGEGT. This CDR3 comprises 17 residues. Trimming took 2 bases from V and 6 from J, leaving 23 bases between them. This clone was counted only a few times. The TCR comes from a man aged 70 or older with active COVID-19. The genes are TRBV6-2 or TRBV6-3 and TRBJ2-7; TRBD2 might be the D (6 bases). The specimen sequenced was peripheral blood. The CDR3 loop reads CASSYQSSAKTWGEQYF. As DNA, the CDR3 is TGTGCCAGCAGTTACCAGTCTAGCGCCAAAACCTGGGGCGAGCAGTACTTC.